Given below is one TCR beta chain in context. The target of this receptor is not known. No per-base quality is available; no much larger clone lies one base away. The donors belonged to the validation cohort of 120 subjects, which was separate from the 666-subject first cohort. Counted from cysteine to phenylalanine, this CDR3 has 16 amino acids. The only DNA kept is the CDR3, 48 bases in frame from the first base. At the junction V is shortened by 3 bases and J by 4 bases, with 16 bases in between. The CDR1 and CDR2 encoded by the germline V gene (reference sequence) are LNHDA and SQIVND. These data belong to a study of cytomegalovirus exposure and HLA in healthy donors (dated by TCRdb to 2015 to 2018). Regarding the study in general: A later analysis indicated that the 120 validation repertoires were generated on the platform also employed for the approximately 700 repertoires of the first cohort. A separate validation cohort of roughly 110 different subjects was used in addition to the approximately 700-subject first cohort. The study was designed to test whether signatures of past pathogen exposure could be identified by cataloging public T cell receptors. To predict cytomegalovirus infection status, the study combined high-throughput TCR immunosequencing, statistical association of individual TCRs with disease status, and machine learning. Paper-wide results and their limitations: The classifier was reported to diagnose cytomegalovirus status with high specificity and sensitivity in both the original cohort and the validation cohort. Of the cluster scores, about 94% were above 0 in a later analysis, which found that TCRs clustered in the first cohort also tended to co-occur in the 95 to 150 validation repertoires. In vitro tests confirmed that a few of the cytomegalovirus-associated TCR beta chains recognize cytomegalovirus antigens. Across donors, most TCR sequences were observed very rarely, whereas some public TCRs were present in many individuals. In the study, about 150 TCR beta chains were listed as associated with cytomegalovirus. It was suggested by the authors that the approach could potentially be generalized to other disease states and immunological phenotypes. A later analysis had no HLA typing for the validation cohort, so co-occurrence there was scored across all 110 or so repertoires.

The library was produced with the immunoSEQ multiplex PCR assay. The authors' analysis ran thus. A statistical classification framework was developed to diagnose cytomegalovirus status using the catalog of TCR beta chain sequences. What TCRdb holds here is the immuneACCESS table cut down to in-frame rearrangements. Part of the clones is not present; checked against another copy, under half of the missing clones reflect an unresolved V gene, and the others are unexplained. From that table come the V and J calls and clone size; the DNA was used to work out D and trimming. This sample is represented by roughly 120,000 clones; more than 85% of them were singletons. In total, the top ten clones hold about 4.3% of the sample.

Here the chain combines TRBV19 and TRBJ1-5; the D gene is perhaps TRBD1, on 6 matching bases. The sequence was collected from a young man in good health and CMV-seropositive. What was sequenced was PBMCs. The CDR3 region has the sequence CASSISAGEGNQPQHF. At the DNA level, the sequence is TGTGCCAGTAGTATTTCGGCAGGGGAAGGGAATCAGCCCCAGCATTTT.